This note documents a single T cell receptor beta chain sequence. Donors in Cohort 3 counted as recovered after two negative PCRs, clearance, or symptom resolution. The data belong to a study of blood T cell repertoires in COVID-19. The table came from immunoSEQ multiplex PCR; TCRdb's copy has only in-frame clones and leaves some out. The sample lists some 370,000 clones, under 85% seen once, with approximately 5% in the top ten. CDR3 length: 14 residues. The V gene end was trimmed by 7 bases and the J gene end by 3 bases; junction bases not matched to a gene: 8. Germline values: CDR1 MNHEY, CDR2 SVGAGI.

This chain connects TRBV6-5 to TRBJ2-7, with TRBD2 matching 8 bases. What was sequenced was PBMCs or T cells enriched from blood (not recorded which). The sequence was collected from a woman aged 45-60 years who had recovered from COVID-19. CDR3 nucleotides: TGTGCCAGCAAGCCGGGACTAGGTATCTACGAGCAGTACTTC. Translation: CASKPGLGIYEQYF.